The clone carrying this T cell receptor beta chain was counted many times. Its matching antigen is unknown. The sample originates from a study of shared clonotypes between healthy human individuals. Study-wide findings and caveats: About 4.5% of naive CD4 clonotypes were common to several donors.

Subsets obtained from CD4+ cells comprised CD45RA+ naive and CD45RA-negative memory cells. The CDR3 loop spans 14 amino acids. The V and J ends lost 6 bases and 2 bases respectively, with 13 bases between them. Germline V gene sequence: CDR1 SGHDT, CDR2 YYEEEE. Source study methods: ImmunoSEQ only sent back junction sequences with no quality scores, so filtering was done differently. The assay was immunoSEQ multiplex PCR, and TCRdb's table has in-frame clones only and misses some. V and J calls and clone size are as listed in that table; D and trimming were resolved from the DNA. The sample has over a million clones, about 84% seen once; the top ten hold 0.5% to 0.65%.

This clonotype was sampled from a man aged 18 to 30 in good health. Some clones in this sample may be carry-over from other donors' samples. V is TRBV5-6 and J is TRBJ2-3; D remains ambiguous. Sequencing used memory CD4+ T cells from PBMCs. The subset is: CD45RA-negative fraction. The CDR3 DNA reads TGTGCCAGCACCCTCGGTCCTTTCACAGATACGCAGTATTTT. It encodes CASTLGPFTDTQYF.